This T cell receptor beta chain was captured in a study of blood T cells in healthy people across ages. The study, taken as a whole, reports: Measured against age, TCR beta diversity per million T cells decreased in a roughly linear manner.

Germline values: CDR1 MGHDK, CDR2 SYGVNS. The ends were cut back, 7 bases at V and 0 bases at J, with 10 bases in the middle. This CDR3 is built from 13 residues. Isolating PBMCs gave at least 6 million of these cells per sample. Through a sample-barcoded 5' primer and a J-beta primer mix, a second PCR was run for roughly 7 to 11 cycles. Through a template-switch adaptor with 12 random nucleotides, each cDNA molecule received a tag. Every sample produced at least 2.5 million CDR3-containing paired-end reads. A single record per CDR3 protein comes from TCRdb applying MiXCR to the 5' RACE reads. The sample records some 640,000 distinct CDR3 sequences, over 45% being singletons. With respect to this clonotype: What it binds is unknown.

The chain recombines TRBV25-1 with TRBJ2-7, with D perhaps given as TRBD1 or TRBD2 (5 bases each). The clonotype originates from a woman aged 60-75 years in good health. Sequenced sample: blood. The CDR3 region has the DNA TGTGCCAGCACAGAGGGGCACTCCTACGAGCAGTACTTC. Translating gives CASTEGHSYEQYF.